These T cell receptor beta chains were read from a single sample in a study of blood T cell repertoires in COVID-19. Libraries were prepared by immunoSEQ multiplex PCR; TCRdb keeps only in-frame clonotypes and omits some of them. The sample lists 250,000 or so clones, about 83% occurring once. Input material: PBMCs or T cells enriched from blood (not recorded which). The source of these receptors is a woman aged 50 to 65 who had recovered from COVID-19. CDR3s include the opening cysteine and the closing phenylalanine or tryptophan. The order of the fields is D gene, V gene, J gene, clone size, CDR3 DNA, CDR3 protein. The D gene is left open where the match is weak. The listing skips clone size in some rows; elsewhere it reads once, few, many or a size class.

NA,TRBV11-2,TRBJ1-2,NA,TGTGCCAGCAGCCTCCAGGGCTATGGCTACACCTTC,CASSLQGYGYTF
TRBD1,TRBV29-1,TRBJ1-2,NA,TGCAGCGCCCGGACAGGGGCTAACTATGGCTACACCTTC,CSARTGANYGYTF
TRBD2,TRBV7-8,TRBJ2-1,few,TGTGCCAGCAGCTTTCGGACTAGAGACAATGAGCAGTTCTTC,CASSFRTRDNEQFF
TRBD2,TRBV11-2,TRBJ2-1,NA,TGTGCCAGCAGCTTAGCTAGCGGGACTTACAATGAGCAGTTCTTC,CASSLASGTYNEQFF
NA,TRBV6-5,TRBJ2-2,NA,TGTGCCAGCACACAGGGTGGGGAGCTGTTTTTT,CASTQGGELFF
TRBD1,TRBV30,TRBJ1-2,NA,TGTGCCTGGAGTTCCCTTCGTACGGGACAGGGCAAATATGGCTACACCTTC,CAWSSLRTGQGKYGYTF
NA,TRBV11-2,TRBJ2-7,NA,TGTGCCAGCAGCTTAGTCCCTCTCTACGAGCAGTACTTC,CASSLVPLYEQYF
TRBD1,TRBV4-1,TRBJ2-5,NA,TGCGCCAGCAGCCCAAGTAGGACAGGGGGCCGGGTGACCCAGTACTTC,CASSPSRTGGRVTQYF
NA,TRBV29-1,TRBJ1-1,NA,TGCAGCGTTGCGGACACTGAAGCTTTCTTT,CSVADTEAFF
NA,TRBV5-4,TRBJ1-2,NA,TGTGCCAGCAGCTACAGGGCTAACTATGGCTACACCTTC,CASSYRANYGYTF
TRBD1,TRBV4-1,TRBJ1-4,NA,TGCGCCAGCAGACCCGGGACAGGGGGTGAAAAACTGTTTTTT,CASRPGTGGEKLFF
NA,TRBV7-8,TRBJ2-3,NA,TGTGCCAGCAGCTTTGTGGGGAGCCGGACAGATACGCAGTATTTT,CASSFVGSRTDTQYF
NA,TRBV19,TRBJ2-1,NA,TGTGCCAGTAGTGCCCTTGGGAGGGGGGCGGTCAATGAGCAGTTCTTC,CASSALGRGAVNEQFF
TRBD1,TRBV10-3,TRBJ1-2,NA,TGTGCCATCAACCCGACACAGGGGCCGGGAGGCTACACCTTC,CAINPTQGPGGYTF
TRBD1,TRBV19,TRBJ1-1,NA,TGTGCCAGTAGTCAGGACAGGGGGAACACTGAAGCTTTCTTT,CASSQDRGNTEAFF
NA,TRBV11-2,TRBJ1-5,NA,TGTGCCAGCAGCTTAGAGCGTGGGCACCCCCAGCATTTT,CASSLERGHPQHF
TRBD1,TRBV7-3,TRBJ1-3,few,TGTGCCAGCAGCCCGGACAGGACTTCTGGAAACACCATATATTTT,CASSPDRTSGNTIYF
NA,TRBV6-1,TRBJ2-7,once,TGTGCCAGCAGTGAAGGCCCGACAGTTGCAGGCGAGCAGTACTTC,CASSEGPTVAGEQYF
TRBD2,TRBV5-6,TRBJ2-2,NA,TGTGCCAGCAGCTTGGAGACTAGCGGTCCGACCGGGGAGCTGTTTTTT,CASSLETSGPTGELFF
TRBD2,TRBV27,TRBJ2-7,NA,TGTGCCAGCAGTTCCTTACTAGCGGGGGGCCAAGTTGCCTACGAGCAGTACTTC,CASSSLLAGGQVAYEQYF
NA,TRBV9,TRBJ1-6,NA,TGTGCCAGCAGCGTAGATGGGACACTCGCGGGGGCCCTCCACTTT,CASSVDGTLAGALHF
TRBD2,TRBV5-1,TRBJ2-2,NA,TGCGCCAGCAGCTTGGATATAGCGGGAGCCGGGGAGCTGTTTTTT,CASSLDIAGAGELFF
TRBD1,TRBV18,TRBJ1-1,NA,TGTGCCAGCTCACCAATCGGACAGGGTTCGGAAGCTTTCTTT,CASSPIGQGSEAFF
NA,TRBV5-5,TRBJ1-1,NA,TGTGCCAGCAGCAGACCAGGGGTCCCTGAAGCTTTCTTT,CASSRPGVPEAFF
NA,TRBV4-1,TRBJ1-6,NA,TGCGCCAGCAGCCAAGATTTGACCGGACACGGGGGTTCACCCCTCCACTTT,CASSQDLTGHGGSPLHF
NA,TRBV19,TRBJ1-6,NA,TGTGCCAGTAACGACAGAAATAATTCACCCCTCCACTTT,CASNDRNNSPLHF
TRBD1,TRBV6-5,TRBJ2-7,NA,TGTGCCAGCGGAAGGACAGGGAAGGCCTACGAGCAGTACTTC,CASGRTGKAYEQYF
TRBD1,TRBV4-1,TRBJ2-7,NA,TGCGCCAGCAGCCAAGGCCGCCGGACAGGGCTCTCCTACGAGCAGTACTTC,CASSQGRRTGLSYEQYF
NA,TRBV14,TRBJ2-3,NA,TGTGCCAGCAGCAAACGGGCGGGGAGCTCAGATACGCAGTATTTT,CASSKRAGSSDTQYF
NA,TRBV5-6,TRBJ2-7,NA,TGTGCCAGCAGCACAAGAGAGGTCTACGAGCAGTACTTC,CASSTREVYEQYF
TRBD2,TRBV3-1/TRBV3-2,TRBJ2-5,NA,TGTGCCAGCAGCCAATTCGGTTCTAGCGGGGGCGAGACCCAGTACTTC,CASSQFGSSGGETQYF
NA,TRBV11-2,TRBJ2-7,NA,TGTGCCAGCAGCCACGCCGGGACATTTCTGGTCGAGCAGTACTTC,CASSHAGTFLVEQYF
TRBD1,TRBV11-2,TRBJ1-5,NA,TGTGCCAGCAGCCCAGACAGGGCAAAGAGCAATCAGCCCCAGCATTTT,CASSPDRAKSNQPQHF
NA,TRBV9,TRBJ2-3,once,TGTGCCAGCAGCTTACAGACCGACCGGACAAAGAGCACAGATACGCAGTATTTT,CASSLQTDRTKSTDTQYF
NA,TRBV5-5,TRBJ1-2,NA,TGTGCCAGCAGCTTGGGGGACAAGTCCTATGGCTACACCTTC,CASSLGDKSYGYTF
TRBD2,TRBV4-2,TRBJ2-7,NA,TGTGCCAGCAGCCAAGGACTAGCGGGAGTCTACGAGCAGTACTTC,CASSQGLAGVYEQYF
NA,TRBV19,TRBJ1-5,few,TGTGCCATCTGGAAACAGAACTATCAGCCCCAGCATTTT,CAIWKQNYQPQHF
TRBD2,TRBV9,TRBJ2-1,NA,TGTGCCAGCATCCTAGCGGGGGAAGATGAGCAGTTCTTC,CASILAGEDEQFF
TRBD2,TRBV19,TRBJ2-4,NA,TGTGCCAGCAAGCGGGGGGCCGACCTAAACATTCAGTACTTC,CASKRGADLNIQYF
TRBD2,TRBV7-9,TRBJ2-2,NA,TGTGCCAGCAGCTCCCTAGGGGGACTAGCGGGAGGTTGGTCCGGGGAGCTGTTTTTT,CASSSLGGLAGGWSGELFF
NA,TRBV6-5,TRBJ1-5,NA,TGTGCCAGCAGTTACTCGATATCAGGGAATCAGCCCCAGCATTTT,CASSYSISGNQPQHF
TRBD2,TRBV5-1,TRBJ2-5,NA,TGCGCCAGCAGCCCCGGACTAGGAGGGAGAGAGACCCAGTACTTC,CASSPGLGGRETQYF
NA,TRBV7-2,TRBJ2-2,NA,TGTGCCAGCAGCTTAGCCCTCCCGAACACCGGGGAGCTGTTTTTT,CASSLALPNTGELFF
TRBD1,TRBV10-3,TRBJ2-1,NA,TGTGCCATCAGGGGGACAGGGGGCGAGTACAATGAGCAGTTCTTC,CAIRGTGGEYNEQFF
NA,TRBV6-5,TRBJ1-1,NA,TGTGCCAGCAGGGACAGTGGCGCTTTCTTT,CASRDSGAFF
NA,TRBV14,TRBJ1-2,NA,TGTGCCAGCAGCCCGGACTCTAACTATGGCTACACCTTC,CASSPDSNYGYTF
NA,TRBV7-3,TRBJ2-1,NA,TGTGCCAGCAGCTACTCCTCCGGGGGTTACAATGAGCAGTTCTTC,CASSYSSGGYNEQFF
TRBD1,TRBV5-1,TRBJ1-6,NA,TGCGCCAGCAGCTTAACAGGGGGTGATAATTCACCCCTCCACTTT,CASSLTGGDNSPLHF
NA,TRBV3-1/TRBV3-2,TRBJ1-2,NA,TGTGCCAGCAGCCAAACAGCCCGGGGGTATCATGGCTACACCTTC,CASSQTARGYHGYTF
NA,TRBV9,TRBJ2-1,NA,TGTGCCAGCAGCCCGGGACACAGAAGTTACAATGAGCAGTTCTTC,CASSPGHRSYNEQFF
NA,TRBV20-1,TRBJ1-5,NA,TGCAGTGCTAGTAAGGGCAGGGTTGACAATCAGCCCCAGCATTTT,CSASKGRVDNQPQHF
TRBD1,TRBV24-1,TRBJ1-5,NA,TGTGCCACCAGTGGGCAGGGGGCTTCTCAGCCCCAGCATTTT,CATSGQGASQPQHF
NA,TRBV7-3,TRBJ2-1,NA,TGTGCCAGCAGTCCATCCGCCGGGGTCAATGAGCAGTTCTTC,CASSPSAGVNEQFF
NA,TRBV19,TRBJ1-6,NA,TGTGCCAGTAGTCCATTAGGGGCAGGGGTTCTCCTCCACTTT,CASSPLGAGVLLHF
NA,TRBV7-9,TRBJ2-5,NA,TGTGCCAGCAGCTTGGGCAGGGTAGAGACCCAGTACTTC,CASSLGRVETQYF
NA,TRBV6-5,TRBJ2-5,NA,TGTGCCAGCAGTTACTACCACAGGGGAGGCCTAGAGACCCAGTACTTC,CASSYYHRGGLETQYF
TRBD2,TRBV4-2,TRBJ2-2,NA,TGTGCCAGCAGCCAAGTTGGGTCGGGAGGGCCTGGGGAGCTGTTTTTT,CASSQVGSGGPGELFF
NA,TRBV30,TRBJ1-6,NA,TGTGCCTGGAGTGTACTTAGGGGCCTGATTTATTTT,CAWSVLRGLIYF
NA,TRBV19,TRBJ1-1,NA,TGTGCCAGTAGTATAAGAGACAGGTATGAAGCTTTCTTT,CASSIRDRYEAFF
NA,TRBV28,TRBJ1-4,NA,TGTGCCAGCAGCTCCGGGGGGTCAGAGGAAGAAAAACTGTTTTTT,CASSSGGSEEEKLFF